The 14 T cell receptor beta chains given below trace back to one sample, sequenced in a study of graft-versus-host responses after intestinal transplantation. Only in-frame clones appear in the TCRdb table, and some are missing; sequencing was by immunoSEQ multiplex PCR. The table has over 80,000 clones, 80% to 95% seen once. These receptors are not linked to any known antigen. The sequenced sample was unstimulated CD8+ T cells sorted from spleen or lymph node cells, obtained before transplant. The receptors stem from a human donor who was the organ donor for an intestinal transplant.

V and J are TRBV14 and TRBJ2-7; possibly TRBD1 for D (5 bases). The V gene lost 3 bases and the J gene lost 2 bases, with 11 bases spanning the gap. The CDR3 extends over 14 amino acids. CDR1 and CDR2 from the germline V gene are SGHDN and FVKESK. The CDR3 DNA is TGTGCCAGCAGCCAGTCTAGGGGAACCTACGAGCAGTACTTC. Encoded protein: CASSQSRGTYEQYF.

J is TRBJ2-7 and V is TRBV2, with D unclear. The germline gives CDR1 SNHLY, CDR2 FYNNEI. The CDR3 contains 10 residues. V lost 4 bases, J lost 7 bases, and 5 bases lay in between. The CDR3 DNA sequence: TGTGCCAGCAGTGGGAGAGAGCAGTACTTC. Translation gives CASSGREQYF.

Comment on this clone: The CDR3 does not close with the conserved phenylalanine or tryptophan, likely indicating a read error. No DNA is shown, since the ends of the CDR3 on it are uncertain; the CDR3 is the one TCRdb lists. The rearrangement joins TRBV5-6 to TRBJ1-4; the table's D call of TRBD1 was not tested on the DNA. The CDR3 region is 12 residues in length, termini included. Germline CDR1 reads SGHDT; CDR2 reads YYEEEE. The CDR3 here is CASSLGQENLQY.

The chain joins TRBV6-6 to TRBJ1-2, with D perhaps TRBD1 (5 bases). V gave up 5 bases and J gave up 0 bases, with 13 bases separating them. The germline V gene encodes CDR1 MNHNY and CDR2 SVGAGI (reference sequence). The CDR3 consists of 15 residues. CDR3 region: CASSEGLASNYGYTF. As DNA, the CDR3 is TGTGCCAGCAGTGAGGGACTGGCCTCTAACTATGGCTACACCTTC.

The V and J genes are TRBV7-2 and TRBJ1-5; D possibly corresponds to TRBD1 (6 bases). Germline V gives CDR1 SGHTA, CDR2 FQGNSA. The CDR3 runs to 15 residues. Deletions cut 5 bases from V and 0 bases from J, with 11 bases between. CDR3 in DNA: TGTGCCAGCAGCCACTGGGACAATAGCAATCAGCCCCAGCATTTT. It encodes CASSHWDNSNQPQHF.

The chain uses TRBV28 and TRBJ2-1; weak D call: TRBD1 (5 bases). The CDR3 consists of 14 residues. Trimming shortened V by 8 bases and J by 5 bases, and 16 bases separated the two germline ends. Germline V lookup: CDR1 MDHEN, CDR2 SYDVKM. The CDR3 sequence: CASQGVPVDNEQFF. The CDR3 region has the DNA TGTGCCAGCCAAGGGGTACCAGTTGACAATGAGCAGTTCTTC.

The chain is built from TRBV6-1 and TRBJ1-1; perhaps TRBD1 as D (6 bases). Trimming took 6 bases from V and 0 from J, leaving 11 bases between them. CDR1 MNHNS and CDR2 SASEGT come from the germline V gene. The CDR3 is 14 amino acids. The DNA of the CDR3 is TGTGCCAGCAGATTGACAGGCTTGAACACTGAAGCTTTCTTT. Translation: CASRLTGLNTEAFF.

This CDR3 reads CASSLQGQGNAQYF. The CDR3 nucleotides are TGTGCCAGCAGTTTACAGGGACAGGGTAACGCGCAGTACTTC. The chain has TRBV27 and TRBJ2-7, with 9 bases lining up with TRBD1. CDR1 is MNHEY, CDR2 SMNVEV, per germline (reference sequence). V was clipped by 2 bases and J by 9 bases; unmatched bases: 8. This CDR3 comprises 14 residues.

V gene TRBV10-3 combines with J gene TRBJ2-5; D unclear. This CDR3 has 16 residues. V lost 0 bases and J 7 bases, leaving 18 bases between the germline ends. CDR1 is ENHRY, CDR2 SYGVKD, per germline. The CDR3 here is CAISESELVRKWTQYF. The CDR3 nucleotides are TGTGCCATCAGTGAGTCGGAACTGGTGCGGAAGTGGACCCAGTACTTC.

The chain employs TRBV11-3 and TRBJ2-3; D unresolved. Per germline, CDR1 SGHNT and CDR2 YENEEA. This CDR3 spans 15 amino acids. Trimming left V 5 bases short and J 0 bases short, with 12 bases between. CDR3 in DNA: TGTGCCAGCAGCCTTGGAGACTTCAGCACAGATACGCAGTATTTT. This codes for CASSLGDFSTDTQYF.

This clone showed up just a few times. The CDR3 sequence: CASSVPTGRGSPLHF. The DNA of the CDR3 is TGTGCCAGCAGTGTACCAACGGGCCGGGGTTCACCCCTCCACTTT. This sequence joins TRBV28 and TRBJ1-6; D not certain. Germline V gene lookup returns CDR1 MDHEN and CDR2 SYDVKM. The CDR3 contains 15 residues. V lost 5 bases and J lost 9, with 17 bases in between.

In its sample, this clone was seen a few times. The V gene is TRBV4-1, the J gene TRBJ2-7; 9 nucleotides align to TRBD1. The CDR3 loop spans 14 amino acids. V lost 4 bases and J lost 2; bases outside the gene matches: 3. Germline V gene lookup returns CDR1 MGHRA and CDR2 YSYEKL. In DNA form, the CDR3 reads TGCGCCAGCAGCCCGGGACAGGGCACCTACGAGCAGTACTTC. Translated: CASSPGQGTYEQYF.

The chain has TRBV4-1 and TRBJ2-5, with D tentatively TRBD1 (6 bases). There are 14 residues in the CDR3. Germline lookup yields CDR1 MGHRA and CDR2 YSYEKL. The ends were cut back, 3 bases at V and 0 bases at J, with 8 bases in the middle. CDR3 sequence: CASSHGQYQETQYF. The CDR3 coding sequence is TGCGCCAGCAGCCACGGACAGTACCAAGAGACCCAGTACTTC.

Only one count was recorded for this clone. This chain connects TRBV18 to TRBJ2-7; D might be TRBD1 (5 bases). Between the trimmed V and J ends, which lost 5 bases and 6 bases, there was a span of 11 bases. Germline-derived CDR1 and CDR2 are KGHSH and LQKENI. The CDR3 consists of 12 residues. The CDR3 protein is CASSSLRGEQYF. Written as DNA, the CDR3 is TGTGCCAGCTCATCCCTAAGGGGCGAGCAGTACTTC.